This T cell receptor beta chain appears in the sequencing data of a study of OX40 agonist ivuxolimab in advanced cancers. As for the study in general: At 0.01 to 10 mg/kg, ivuxolimab was administered intravenously to patients every 2 weeks.

This CDR3 contains 15 residues. With 5 bases clipped from V and 7 bases from J, the junction kept 9 bases outside the gene matches. CDR1 and CDR2 (germline): SEHNR, FQNEAQ (reference sequence). Concerning this clone itself: Its antigen remains unidentified.

Assay: immunoSEQ multiplex PCR; the TCRdb copy retains only in-frame clones and omits some. Among about 77,000 clones, 65% to 90% were seen once, and the ten largest hold under 0.75%. Study results and limitations: Expanded clones tended on average to be more numerous among CD8+ T cells than CD4+. Clonal expansion in partial responders at 0.1-3.0 mg/kg ranked among the lowest. Both blood CD4+ and CD8+ T cells showed clonal growth by week 6 at 0.1 to 3.0 mg/kg.

The V call is TRBV7-9, the J call TRBJ1-5; 9 bases are a match to TRBD1. The sequence came from an adult with an advanced solid tumor such as melanoma, head and neck, liver or kidney cancer. Here the sequenced sample was CD4+ or CD8+ T cells sorted from blood, taken in a trial of the OX40 agonist ivuxolimab. CDR3 bases: TGTGCCAGCAGCCCCGGACAGGGGCCGGGACAGCCCCAGCATTTT. It encodes CASSPGQGPGQPQHF.